One sample yielded the 11 T cell receptor beta chains listed below, sequenced in a study of blood T cells in healthy people across ages. The second PCR ran about 6 to 11 cycles with a sample-barcoded 5' primer and J-beta primers. Each CDR3 protein gets one entry after TCRdb re-called the 5' RACE reads with MiXCR. The sample contains fewer than 800,000 distinct CDR3 sequences, more than 20% of which appear only once. This same sample was also taken into another study, of T cells of mothers and their children.

Sequenced sample: blood. All receptors derive from a boy between 5 and 17 years old in good health.

V usage is TRBV28 and J usage is TRBJ2-6, with D tentatively TRBD2 (6 bases). Trimming stripped 5 bases from V and 0 bases from J, with 11 bases between. The CDR3 contains 16 residues. Germline V gene data show CDR1 as MDHEN and CDR2 as SYDVKM. CDR3 coding DNA: TGTGCCAGCAGTCGCCGGGGGATCTCTGGGGCCAACGTCCTGACTTTC. This codes for CASSRRGISGANVLTF.

CDR3: CASSFVLAGQETQYF. As DNA, the CDR3 is TGTGCCAGCAGTTTCGTTCTGGCGGGGCAAGAGACCCAGTACTTC. The gene calls are TRBV12-3 or TRBV12-4 and TRBJ2-5, with D possibly matching TRBD2 (6 bases). The CDR3 loop spans 15 amino acids. The V end was cut by 3 bases, the J end by 2 bases, with 13 bases between.

This clonotype has a handful of counts. The chain has TRBV20-1 and TRBJ2-5; 10 bases agree with TRBD2. The CDR3 contains 14 residues. V lost 4 bases to trimming and J lost 5 bases; unmatched junction nucleotides: 7. CDR1 DFQATT and CDR2 SNEGSKA come from the germline V gene (reference sequence). CDR3 loop: CSAIKREGLETQYF. CDR3 bases: TGCAGTGCTATCAAGCGGGAGGGGCTGGAGACCCAGTACTTC.

V gene TRBV6-1 combines with J gene TRBJ2-3; TRBD2 agrees at 9 bases. The ends lost 6 bases at V and 4 bases at J; junction bases unmatched: 8. The CDR3 spans 15 residues. Germline loops: CDR1 MNHNS, CDR2 SASEGT. CDR3 in amino acids: CASRDSGSMADTQYF. CDR3 in DNA: TGTGCCAGCAGAGATAGCGGGAGTATGGCAGATACGCAGTATTTT.

The V call is TRBV10-3, the J call TRBJ1-1; D not certain. Trimming left V 3 bases short and J 2 bases short, with 7 bases between. Germline V gene sequence: CDR1 ENHRY, CDR2 SYGVKD. The length of the CDR3 is 13 residues. The CDR3 protein is CAISEQGNTEAFF. The CDR3 DNA sequence: TGTGCCATCAGTGAACAAGGAAACACTGAAGCTTTCTTT.

The V gene is TRBV18, the J gene TRBJ2-1; unclear D gene. V lost 1 base, J lost 5 bases, and 3 bases lay in between. Germline assignment: CDR1 KGHSH and CDR2 LQKENI. The CDR3 covers 12 residues. The CDR3 sequence: CASSPQDNEQFF. Written as DNA, the CDR3 is TGTGCCAGCTCACCACAGGACAATGAGCAGTTCTTC.

A few counts support this clonotype. This chain connects TRBV7-2 to TRBJ2-7; D might be TRBD1 (6 bases). CDR1 SGHTA and CDR2 FQGNSA come from the germline V gene. This CDR3 has 17 amino acids. The V gene lost 2 bases and the J gene lost 0 bases, with 17 bases spanning the gap. CDR3 bases: TGTGCCAGCAGCTTAAGTCAGGGGAAAGGGGGCTCCTACGAGCAGTACTTC. Translating it yields CASSLSQGKGGSYEQYF.

This clonotype has only a few counts. The gene calls are TRBV29-1 and TRBJ2-1; TRBD1 might be the D (6 bases). The CDR3 runs to 14 residues. Per germline, CDR1 SQVTM and CDR2 ANQGSEA. The V gene lost 8 bases and the J gene lost 1 base, with 15 bases spanning the gap. The CDR3 protein is CSSDGTPSYNEQFF. The CDR3 DNA reads as TGCAGCTCAGACGGGACACCTTCCTACAATGAGCAGTTCTTC.

This clonotype turned up a few times. The rearrangement joins TRBV4-2 to TRBJ1-2; 7 nucleotides match TRBD1. The J segment lost 3 bases and the V segment lost 0 bases, leaving 10 bases of the junction unmatched. The CDR3 runs 17 residues. Germline CDR1 LGHNA, CDR2 YNFKEQ. CDR3 loop: CASSQENIDREDYGYTF. The CDR3 nucleotides are TGTGCCAGCAGCCAAGAGAACATAGACAGGGAGGACTATGGCTACACCTTC.

V gene TRBV2 combines with J gene TRBJ2-1; 8 positions agree with TRBD1. The length of the CDR3 is 15 residues. CDR1 is SNHLY, CDR2 FYNNEI, per germline. V was clipped by 6 bases and J by 6 bases; unmatched bases: 10. The CDR3 nucleotides read TGTGCCAGCAGAAGCACAGGGGGACCCTGCAATGAGCAGTTCTTC. This translates into CASRSTGGPCNEQFF.

The chain has TRBV20-1 and TRBJ2-7; D gene uncertain. Looked up from germline, CDR1 is DFQATT and CDR2 is SNEGSKA (reference sequence). V was shortened by 6 bases and J by 2 bases, with 11 bases between the two germline ends. The CDR3 consists of 12 residues. This CDR3 reads CSAADGAYEQYF. Here the CDR3 DNA reads TGCAGTGCCGCGGACGGAGCCTACGAGCAGTACTTC.